This TCR beta chain was recorded in a study of T cells in Graves' hyperthyroidism and ophthalmopathy. Study results and limitations: Peripheral blood also featured most of the thyroid clonotypes expanded above 0.001.

Researchers amplified the TCR beta CDR3 regions from RNA transcripts. During a first-round RT-PCR of the TCR CDR3, the HTBI primer set was used. In TCRdb, the multiplex PCR reads were re-called with MiXCR into one record per CDR3 protein. The table lists around 690,000 distinct CDR3 sequences, 15% to 20% of them singletons. Patients aged 18 to 65 with hyperthyroidism were newly diagnosed, with duration under 2 months. Criteria for exclusion of patients were uncontrolled infection, other autoimmune disease, pregnancy or lactation. V shed 6 bases and J shed 6 bases, with 11 bases lying between them. This CDR3 spans 12 amino acids. CDR1 and CDR2 from the germline V gene are MDHEN and SYDVKM. This clonotype appeared many times. The antigen remains undetermined.

The genes are TRBV28 and TRBJ1-2, with D unresolved. This TCR derives from a man aged 50 to 59 with Graves' hyperthyroidism. Sequencing input: blood. In DNA form, the CDR3 reads TGTGCCAGCAGGGTACGAAGGGATGGCTACACCTTC. As protein: CASRVRRDGYTF.